One sample yielded the 26 T cell receptor beta chains listed below, sequenced in a study of T-cell memory formation after mild COVID-19. TCRdb reanalysed the 5' RACE reads using MiXCR and keeps one entry per CDR3 protein. The sample has about 350,000 distinct CDR3 sequences; approximately 15% are singletons. The sample comprised PBMCs or a T cell subset sorted from them (not recorded which). The receptor source for this set is a young man who had mild COVID-19 (a few samples of this study predate the infection). Cell type and time point are not known.

V is TRBV20-1 and J is TRBJ2-5, with 9 bases aligning to TRBD1. The CDR3 totals 13 residues. V shed 6 bases and J 3 bases; nucleotides not matched to a gene: 5. Germline lookup yields CDR1 DFQATT and CDR2 SNEGSKA (reference sequence). The CDR3: CSALTGGEETQYF. The CDR3 DNA reads as TGCAGTGCCCTGACAGGGGGGGAAGAGACCCAGTACTTC.

In this sample, this clonotype turned up a few times. The V gene is TRBV12-3 or TRBV12-4, the J gene TRBJ1-1, with D tentatively TRBD1 (6 bases). The CDR3 has 15 amino acids. The V end was cut by 5 bases, the J end by 5 bases, with 18 bases between. The CDR3: CASSPRWGAETEAFF. The CDR3 DNA reads as TGTGCCAGCAGTCCCCGGTGGGGGGCAGAAACTGAAGCTTTCTTT.

V usage is TRBV29-1 and J usage is TRBJ2-7; TRBD1 is a possible D gene (6 bases). The CDR3 has 14 amino acids. The V end lost 2 bases, the J end lost 5 bases, and 16 bases lay between the germline ends. The germline CDR1 and CDR2 sequences are SQVTM and ANQGSEA. The CDR3 region is CSVELTGPRNEQYF. The DNA of the CDR3 is TGCAGCGTTGAACTGACAGGCCCCCGTAACGAGCAGTACTTC.

The sample holds a few counts of this clonotype. The J gene is TRBJ2-1, the V gene TRBV5-1, with 9 bases lining up with TRBD2. V lost 2 bases, J lost 2 bases, and 2 bases stayed unmatched. The germline CDR1 and CDR2 sequences are SGHRS and YFSETQ. There are 15 residues in the CDR3. CDR3 nucleotides: TGCGCCAGCAGCTTCGGACTAGCGACCTACAATGAGCAGTTCTTC. Its protein product is CASSFGLATYNEQFF.

This sequence joins TRBV5-5 and TRBJ1-2; D ambiguous. The CDR3 loop spans 13 amino acids. V was shortened by 4 bases and J by 8 bases, with 15 bases between the two germline ends. The germline V gene has CDR1 SGHKS and CDR2 YYEKEE (reference sequence). Written as DNA, the CDR3 is TGTGCCAGCAGCATGTGGGATACACACGGCTACACCTTC. Its translation: CASSMWDTHGYTF.

This clonotype turned up a few times. It is unclear where the CDR3 begins or ends on the DNA, so no DNA is shown, and the CDR3 is as TCRdb lists it. The chain uses TRBV7-9 and TRBJ1-3; TRBD1, the table's D call, was not compared with the DNA. Germline CDR1 is SEHNR and CDR2 is FQNEAQ (reference sequence). The CDR3 numbers 15 amino acids, ends counted. This CDR3 reads CASSLFLSSGNTIYF.

The genes are TRBV12-3 or TRBV12-4 and TRBJ2-3; 7 nucleotides match TRBD2. This CDR3 is built from 16 residues. The J segment lost 0 bases and the V segment lost 1 base, leaving 4 bases of the junction unmatched. CDR3 DNA: TGTGCCAGCAGTTTAGACTTAGCGGGTAGCACAGATACGCAGTATTTT. Translation gives CASSLDLAGSTDTQYF.

The chain uses TRBV6-6 and TRBJ2-7; 13 nucleotides agree with TRBD2. CDR1 is MNHNY and CDR2 is SVGAGI in the germline V gene (reference sequence). The V gene end was trimmed by 6 bases and the J gene end by 5 bases; junction bases not matched to a gene: 7. The CDR3 has 15 amino acids. CDR3 in DNA: TGTGCCAGCAGATCTACTAGCGGGGGGGTGGACGAGCAGTACTTC. Translation: CASRSTSGGVDEQYF.

The J gene is TRBJ2-1, the V gene TRBV12-3 or TRBV12-4, with 9 nucleotides matching TRBD2. The CDR3 loop spans 14 amino acids. The junction had 3 bases not matched to a gene; V was cut back by 3 bases and J by 6 bases. CDR3 sequence: CASSFLAGTNEQFF. CDR3 DNA sequence: TGTGCCAGCAGTTTCCTAGCGGGGACCAATGAGCAGTTCTTC.

The chain couples TRBV6-2 or TRBV6-3 to TRBJ2-5; D gene ambiguous. The length of the CDR3 is 13 residues. Germline CDR1 reads MNHEY; CDR2 reads SVGEGT. The ends were cut back, 4 bases at V and 7 bases at J, with 13 bases in the middle. This chain's CDR3 is CASSLGQRGTQYF. The CDR3 nucleotides are TGTGCCAGCAGTTTGGGCCAGCGCGGGACCCAGTACTTC.

The chain joins TRBV27 to TRBJ1-6, with D perhaps TRBD1 (5 bases). With 6 bases removed from V and 11 bases from J, the gap between germline ends came to 17 bases. This CDR3 comprises 14 residues. The V gene's germline CDR1 is MNHEY and CDR2 SMNVEV (reference sequence). The CDR3 region is CASSTGTYSPPLHF. The CDR3 DNA reads as TGTGCCAGCAGCACCGGGACGTATAGTCCACCCCTCCACTTT.

As DNA, the CDR3 is TGTGCCAGCAGTCCCCCCGGGACAGGGTCCCACGAGCAGTACGTC. The encoded protein is CASSPPGTGSHEQYV. V and J are TRBV2 and TRBJ2-7; TRBD1 aligns across 9 bases. The germline V gene encodes CDR1 SNHLY and CDR2 FYNNEI. Trimming cost V 5 bases and J 5 bases; bases outside gene matches: 10. The CDR3 sequence is 15 residues long.

This sequence joins TRBV10-3 and TRBJ2-3; D might be TRBD2 (7 bases). The CDR3 has 15 amino acids. Trimming removed 7 bases from V and 5 bases from J, with 19 bases in between. Germline loops: CDR1 ENHRY, CDR2 SYGVKD. CDR3: CAITSRGGGGDTQYF. CDR3 DNA sequence: TGTGCCATCACCTCGCGAGGGGGGGGAGGAGATACGCAGTATTTT.

This chain joins TRBV3-1 and TRBJ1-5, with 8 bases aligning to TRBD1. The CDR3 covers 15 residues. The germline CDR1 and CDR2 sequences are LGHDT and YNNKEL (reference sequence). Losses at the gene ends were 5 bases for V and 2 bases for J; bases not matched to a gene: 5. CDR3 protein: CASSATGAGNQPQHF. In DNA form, the CDR3 reads TGTGCCAGCAGCGCGACAGGGGCGGGCAATCAGCCCCAGCATTTT.

This chain joins TRBV20-1 and TRBJ1-5, with TRBD1 matching 10 bases. The V segment lost 6 bases and the J segment 2 bases; nucleotides outside the gene matches: 16. CDR3 length: 18 residues. Germline values: CDR1 DFQATT, CDR2 SNEGSKA (reference sequence). This chain's CDR3 is CSASDRGQGGIGNQPQHF. The DNA of the CDR3 is TGCAGTGCCTCAGACAGGGGGCAAGGAGGTATAGGCAATCAGCCCCAGCATTTT.

The rearrangement uses TRBV7-2 and TRBJ2-7, with D perhaps TRBD2 (6 bases). The CDR3 loop spans 14 amino acids. The V end was cut by 3 bases, the J end by 1 base, with 10 bases between. CDR1 and CDR2 (germline): SGHTA, FQGNSA. CDR3 sequence reads: CASSFSSGSYEQYV. CDR3 bases: TGTGCCAGCAGCTTTAGTAGCGGTTCCTACGAGCAGTACGTC.

The chain links TRBV4-2 to TRBJ2-5; TRBD2 might be the D (6 bases). Germline values: CDR1 LGHNA, CDR2 YNFKEQ. V lost 9 bases and J lost 5, with 13 bases in between. The CDR3 consists of 12 residues. The chain's CDR3 is CASGGLGETQYF. Here the CDR3 DNA reads TGTGCCAGTGGGGGACTCGGGGAGACCCAGTACTTC.

V usage is TRBV6-6 and J usage is TRBJ2-5, with TRBD1 matching over 8 bases. V was pared by 9 bases and J by 5 bases, with 8 bases of the junction left unmatched. The germline V gene has CDR1 MNHNY and CDR2 SVGAGI (reference sequence). This CDR3 region has 13 residues. For the CDR3, the DNA is TGTGCCAGTACCCAGGGGGCGCTTGAGACCCAGTACTTC. As protein: CASTQGALETQYF.

The chain carries TRBV29-1 and TRBJ2-5, with 12 positions matching TRBD2. The CDR3 is 16 residues long. The V gene end was trimmed by 6 bases and the J gene end by 0 bases; junction bases not matched to a gene: 8. Germline CDR1 and CDR2: SQVTM and ANQGSEA. CDR3 residues: CSVKGLAGGNQETQYF. Written as DNA, the CDR3 is TGCAGCGTCAAGGGTCTAGCGGGGGGGAACCAAGAGACCCAGTACTTC.

This clonotype was counted only a few times. CDR3 bases: TGCGCCAGCAGCTTGGGTGGAGGGTCCGGCTACACCTTC. Translation gives CASSLGGGSGYTF. V gene TRBV5-1 combines with J gene TRBJ1-2; the D is unclear. Trimming took off 0 bases at V and 8 bases at J, with 11 bases between the two ends. Germline CDR1 and CDR2: SGHRS and YFSETQ. The CDR3 has 13 residues.

The V call is TRBV27, the J call TRBJ2-7, with D tentatively TRBD2 (5 bases). V was pared by 8 bases and J by 2 bases, with 13 bases between. CDR1 is MNHEY and CDR2 is SMNVEV in the germline V gene (reference sequence). There are 13 residues in the CDR3. The CDR3 DNA sequence: TGTGCCAGCGGCCGAGGGTTGGCCTACGAGCAGTACTTC. This translates into CASGRGLAYEQYF.

V usage is TRBV12-3 or TRBV12-4 and J usage is TRBJ2-7; D is perhaps TRBD1 or TRBD2 (5 bases each). The CDR3 covers 14 residues. V lost 6 bases to trimming and J lost 0 bases, with 12 bases between them. The CDR3 coding sequence is TGTGCCAGCAGCGGGGACGGAAGCTCCTACGAGCAGTACTTC. This sequence encodes CASSGDGSSYEQYF.

This chain links TRBV7-2 with TRBJ2-7; unclear D gene. There are 14 residues in the CDR3. Germline CDR1 SGHTA, CDR2 FQGNSA. Trimming cost V 5 bases and J 2 bases, with 13 bases left between them. CDR3 bases: TGTGCCAGCAGCCCATATTTATCTACCTACGAGCAGTACGTC. It specifies CASSPYLSTYEQYV.

In its sample, this clonotype was seen many times. Germline and junction disagree at one end, which may indicate a read error. This chain links TRBV5-1 with TRBJ2-3; the D gene could be TRBD1 or TRBD2 (6 bases each). This CDR3 is 14 amino acids long. The V gene's germline CDR1 is SGHRS and CDR2 YFSETQ. As DNA, the CDR3 is TGTGCCAGCAGCTTGGGGGGCGCCACAGATACGCAGTATTTT. Translated: CASSLGGATDTQYF.

In this sample, this clonotype turned up a few times. V is TRBV2 and J is TRBJ2-1; D remains ambiguous. The CDR3 extends over 14 amino acids. Germline lookup yields CDR1 SNHLY and CDR2 FYNNEI. The V gene lost 4 bases and the J gene lost 10 bases, with 17 bases spanning the gap. The CDR3 spells CASSVRRVGGEQFF. The CDR3 region has the DNA TGTGCCAGCAGTGTTAGAAGGGTTGGTGGGGAGCAGTTCTTC. Looking up the rest from reference TRBV2 and TRBJ2-1 gives the full variable domain: EPEVTQTPSHQVTQMGQEVILRCVPISNHLYFYWYRQILGQKVEFLVSFYNNEISEKSEIFDDQFSVERPDGSNFTLKIRSTKLEDSAMYFCASSVRRVGGEQFFGPGTRLTVL.

This clonotype has a handful of counts. The V call is TRBV2, the J call TRBJ2-7; D is unclear. Germline loops: CDR1 SNHLY, CDR2 FYNNEI. V lost 8 bases and J 2 bases, leaving 7 bases between the germline ends. The CDR3 spans 11 residues. CDR3 sequence: CASRLAYEQYV. The CDR3 DNA sequence: TGTGCCAGCCGTCTGGCCTACGAGCAGTACGTC.